This T cell receptor beta chain was found in a study of cytomegalovirus exposure and HLA in healthy donors. Across the whole study: The Caucasian-associated ancestry cluster contained about four fifths of the roughly 390 genotyped donors.

With respect to this clone: Its target is unknown.

Every donor was a healthy person donating bone marrow. The PCR contained 60 Vbeta and 13 Jbeta primers. Clones were sequenced by immunoSEQ multiplex PCR, and TCRdb holds only the in-frame ones, with some missing. There are about 190,000 clones in the sample; around 80% occur only once, and about 2.4% lies in the top ten. General observations from the study: It was approximately 170 TCR beta chains that were listed as cytomegalovirus-associated. In a later analysis, productive TCRs from donors in an Asian-associated ancestry cluster reportedly carried fewer N-insertions than the cohort mean.

This TCR came from a male donor in good health and CMV-seronegative. Source material: PBMCs.

The CDR3 sequence: CAWSVLGQVEGNEQFF. The DNA for the CDR3 is TGTGCCTGGAGTGTCCTCGGCCAGGTGGAGGGGAATGAGCAGTTCTTC. The chain couples TRBV30 to TRBJ2-1; D might be TRBD2 (6 bases). Between the trimmed V and J ends, which lost 0 bases and 7 bases, there was a span of 19 bases. This CDR3 spans 16 amino acids. In germline, CDR1 is GTSNPN, CDR2 SVGIG (reference sequence).